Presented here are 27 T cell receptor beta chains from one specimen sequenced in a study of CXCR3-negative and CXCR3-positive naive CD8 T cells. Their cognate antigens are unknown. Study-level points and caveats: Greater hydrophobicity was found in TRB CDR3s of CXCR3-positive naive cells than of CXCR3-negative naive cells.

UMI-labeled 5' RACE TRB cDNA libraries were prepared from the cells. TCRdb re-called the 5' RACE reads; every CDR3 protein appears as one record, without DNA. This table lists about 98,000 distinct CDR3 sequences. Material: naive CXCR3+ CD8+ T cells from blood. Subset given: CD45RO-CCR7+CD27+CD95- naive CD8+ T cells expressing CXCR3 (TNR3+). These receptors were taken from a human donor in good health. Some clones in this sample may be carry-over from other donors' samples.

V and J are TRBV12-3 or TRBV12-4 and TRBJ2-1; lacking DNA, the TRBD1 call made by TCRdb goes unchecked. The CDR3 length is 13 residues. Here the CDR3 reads CASSLGAGVEQFF.

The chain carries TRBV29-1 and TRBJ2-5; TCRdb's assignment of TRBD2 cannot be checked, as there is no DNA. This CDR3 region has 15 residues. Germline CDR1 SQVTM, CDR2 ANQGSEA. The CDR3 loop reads CSVDGLAGNQETQYF. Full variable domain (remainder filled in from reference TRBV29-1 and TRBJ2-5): SAVISQKPSRDICQRGTSLTIQCQVDSQVTMMFWYRQQPGQSLTLIATANQGSEATYESGFVIDKFPISRPNLTFSTLTVSNMSPEDSSIYLCSVDGLAGNQETQYFGPGTRLLVL.

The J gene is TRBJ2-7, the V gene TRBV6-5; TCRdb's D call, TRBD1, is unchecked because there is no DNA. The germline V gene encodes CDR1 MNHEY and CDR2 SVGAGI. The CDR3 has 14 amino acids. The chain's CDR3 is CASSYGQGTYEQYF.

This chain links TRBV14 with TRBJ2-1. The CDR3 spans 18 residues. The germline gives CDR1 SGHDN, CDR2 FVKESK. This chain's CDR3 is CASSHDFGRLLTYNEQFF.

CDR3 loop: CASSFTGTVYGYTF. The V call is TRBV5-6, the J call TRBJ1-2; TCRdb gives TRBD1 as the D gene, but with no DNA this cannot be confirmed. Germline V lookup: CDR1 SGHDT, CDR2 YYEEEE. The CDR3 is 14 amino acids.

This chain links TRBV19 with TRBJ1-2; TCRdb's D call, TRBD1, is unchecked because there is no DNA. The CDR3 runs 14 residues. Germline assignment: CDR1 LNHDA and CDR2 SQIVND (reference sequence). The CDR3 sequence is CASSSGQTDYGYTF.

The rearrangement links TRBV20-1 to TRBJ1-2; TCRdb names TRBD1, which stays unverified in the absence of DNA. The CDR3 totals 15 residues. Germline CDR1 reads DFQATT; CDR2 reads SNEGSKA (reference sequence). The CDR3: CSARDLLGENYGYTF.

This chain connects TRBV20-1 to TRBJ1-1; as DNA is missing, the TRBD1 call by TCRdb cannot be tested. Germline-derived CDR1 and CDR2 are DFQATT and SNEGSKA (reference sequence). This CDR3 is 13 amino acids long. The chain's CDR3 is CSARDTRNTEAFF.

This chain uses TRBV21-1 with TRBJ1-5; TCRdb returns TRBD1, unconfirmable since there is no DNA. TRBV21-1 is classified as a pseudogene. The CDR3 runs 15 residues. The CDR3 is CASSTAGQNNQPQHF.

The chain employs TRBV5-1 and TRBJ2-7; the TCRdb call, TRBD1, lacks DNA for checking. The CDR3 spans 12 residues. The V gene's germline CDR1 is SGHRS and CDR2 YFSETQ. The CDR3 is CASSPTGNEQYF.

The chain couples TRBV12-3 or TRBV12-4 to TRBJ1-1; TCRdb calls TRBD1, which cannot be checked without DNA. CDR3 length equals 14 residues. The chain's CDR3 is CASSLWGSGTEAFF.

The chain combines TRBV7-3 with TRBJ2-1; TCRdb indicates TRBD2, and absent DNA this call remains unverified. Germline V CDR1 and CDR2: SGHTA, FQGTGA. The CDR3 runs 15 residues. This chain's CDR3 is CASSQLAGLYNEQFF.

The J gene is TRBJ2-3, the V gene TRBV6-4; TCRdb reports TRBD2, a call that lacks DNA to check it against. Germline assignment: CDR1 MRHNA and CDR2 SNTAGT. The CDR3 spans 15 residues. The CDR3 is CASSIRAGGGDTQYF.

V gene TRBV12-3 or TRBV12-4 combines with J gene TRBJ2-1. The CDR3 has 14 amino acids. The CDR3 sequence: CASSLAGDINEQFF.

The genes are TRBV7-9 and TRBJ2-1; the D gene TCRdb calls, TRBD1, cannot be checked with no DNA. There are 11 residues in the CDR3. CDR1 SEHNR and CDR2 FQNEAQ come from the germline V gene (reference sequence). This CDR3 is CASPKGNEQFF.

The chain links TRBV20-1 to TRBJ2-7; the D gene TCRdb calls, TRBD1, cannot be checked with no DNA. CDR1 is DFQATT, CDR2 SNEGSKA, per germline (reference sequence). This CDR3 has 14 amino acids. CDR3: CSATSGASSYEQYF.

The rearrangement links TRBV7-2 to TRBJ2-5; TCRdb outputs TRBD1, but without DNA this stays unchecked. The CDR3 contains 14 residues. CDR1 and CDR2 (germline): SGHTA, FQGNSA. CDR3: CASSWGAQGETQYF.

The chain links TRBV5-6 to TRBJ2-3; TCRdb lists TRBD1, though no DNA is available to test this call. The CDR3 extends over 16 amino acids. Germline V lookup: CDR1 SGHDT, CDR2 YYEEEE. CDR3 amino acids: CASSSGQEVSADTQYF.

The CDR3 region is CASGAGDLYEQYF. The chain combines TRBV13 with TRBJ2-7; the D call from TCRdb, TRBD1, cannot be confirmed without DNA. The germline V gene has CDR1 PRHDT and CDR2 FYEKMQ (reference sequence). This CDR3 has 13 residues.

CDR3 sequence: CSANHGSSGGVETQYF. The rearrangement joins TRBV20-1 to TRBJ2-5; TCRdb's D call of TRBD2 is untestable without DNA. The CDR3 is made up of 16 amino acids. The germline gives CDR1 DFQATT, CDR2 SNEGSKA (reference sequence).

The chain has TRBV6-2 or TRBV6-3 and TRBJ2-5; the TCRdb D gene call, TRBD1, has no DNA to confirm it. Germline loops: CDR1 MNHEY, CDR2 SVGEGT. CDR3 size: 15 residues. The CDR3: CASSYLRGRQETQYF.

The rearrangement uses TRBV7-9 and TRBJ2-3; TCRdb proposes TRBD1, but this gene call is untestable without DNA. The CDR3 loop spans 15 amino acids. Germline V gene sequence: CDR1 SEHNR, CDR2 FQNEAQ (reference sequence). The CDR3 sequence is CASPSPASSTDTQYF.

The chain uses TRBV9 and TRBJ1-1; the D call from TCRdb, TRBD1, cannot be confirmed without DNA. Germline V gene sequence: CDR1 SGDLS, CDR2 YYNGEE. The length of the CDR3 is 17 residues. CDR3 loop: CASSVRPGTGLNTEAFF.

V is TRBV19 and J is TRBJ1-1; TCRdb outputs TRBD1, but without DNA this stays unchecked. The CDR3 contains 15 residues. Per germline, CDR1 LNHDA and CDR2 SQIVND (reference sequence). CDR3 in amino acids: CASSLGTGVQTEAFF.

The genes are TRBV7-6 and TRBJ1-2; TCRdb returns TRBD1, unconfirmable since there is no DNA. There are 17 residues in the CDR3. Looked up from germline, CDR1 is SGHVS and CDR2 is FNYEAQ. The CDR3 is CASSLYVEDAGGYGYTF.

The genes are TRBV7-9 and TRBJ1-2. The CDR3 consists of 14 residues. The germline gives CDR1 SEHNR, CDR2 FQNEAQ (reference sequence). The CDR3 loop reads CASSLARTDYGYTF.

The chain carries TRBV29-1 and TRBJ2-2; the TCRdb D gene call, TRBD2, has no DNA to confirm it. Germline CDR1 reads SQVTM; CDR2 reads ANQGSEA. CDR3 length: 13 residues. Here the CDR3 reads CSVARTEAGELFF.